This is a list of T cell receptor beta chains from one sample in a study of blood T cell repertoires in COVID-19. Sequenced by immunoSEQ multiplex PCR; TCRdb stores in-frame clones only, minus some. The repertoire has some 210,000 clones, about nine tenths of them found once; the top ten carry about 9.3%. The sequenced material came from PBMCs or T cells enriched from blood (not recorded which). The receptors stem from a man in his late teens or twenties with acute COVID-19. CDR3s include the opening cysteine and the closing phenylalanine or tryptophan. The D gene is left open where the match is weak. For some rows the clone size is stated as once, few or many, or as a class when expanded; others skip it.

v_gene: TRBV5-6
d_gene: NA
len: 19
abundance: NA
j_gene: TRBJ1-3
CDR3aa: CASSLGLPFWQGSGNTIYF
CDR3nt: TGTGCCAGCAGCTTGGGTCTACCGTTCTGGCAGGGCTCTGGAAACACCATATATTTT

v_gene: TRBV28
d_gene: TRBD1
len: 15
abundance: NA
j_gene: TRBJ2-7
CDR3aa: CASSFLGQGSGEQYF
CDR3nt: TGTGCCAGCAGTTTTCTGGGACAGGGGTCTGGGGAGCAGTACTTC

v_gene: TRBV7-8
d_gene: TRBD2
len: 14
abundance: once
j_gene: TRBJ2-7
CDR3aa: CASSLARLAGEQYF
CDR3nt: TGTGCCAGCAGCTTAGCGCGACTAGCAGGGGAGCAGTACTTC

v_gene: TRBV27
d_gene: NA
len: 13
abundance: NA
j_gene: TRBJ2-2
CDR3aa: CASSFRGTGELFF
CDR3nt: TGTGCCAGCAGTTTCCGGGGGACCGGGGAGCTGTTTTTT

v_gene: TRBV18
d_gene: NA
len: 13
abundance: NA
j_gene: TRBJ1-4
CDR3aa: CASSSRDTEKLFF
CDR3nt: TGTGCCAGCTCATCGAGGGACACCGAAAAACTGTTTTTT

v_gene: TRBV7-9
d_gene: NA
len: 16
abundance: NA
j_gene: TRBJ1-1
CDR3aa: CASSPTKDSSDTEAFF
CDR3nt: TGTGCCAGCAGCCCCACTAAAGATTCTTCGGACACTGAAGCTTTCTTT

v_gene: TRBV7-9
d_gene: TRBD2
len: 13
abundance: NA
j_gene: TRBJ2-7
CDR3aa: CASSGTSAYEQYF
CDR3nt: TGTGCCAGCAGCGGTACTAGCGCCTACGAGCAGTACTTC

v_gene: TRBV5-5
d_gene: NA
len: 17
abundance: NA
j_gene: TRBJ1-5
CDR3aa: CASSLSEGRSRYQPQHF
CDR3nt: TGTGCCAGCAGCTTGTCGGAGGGCCGAAGCAGGTATCAGCCCCAGCATTTT

v_gene: TRBV2
d_gene: NA
len: 12
abundance: NA
j_gene: TRBJ1-1
CDR3aa: CASSGQNTEAFF
CDR3nt: TGTGCCAGCAGTGGACAGAACACTGAAGCTTTCTTT

v_gene: TRBV2
d_gene: NA
len: 14
abundance: NA
j_gene: TRBJ1-5
CDR3aa: CATWGGYSNQPQHF
CDR3nt: TGTGCCACCTGGGGGGGCTATAGCAATCAGCCCCAGCATTTT

v_gene: TRBV7-2
d_gene: TRBD2
len: 19
abundance: NA
j_gene: TRBJ2-4
CDR3aa: CASSLGLAAGRGLGNIQYF
CDR3nt: TGTGCCAGCAGCTTGGGACTAGCGGCCGGCAGAGGGTTGGGAAACATTCAGTACTTC

v_gene: TRBV9
d_gene: TRBD2
len: 17
abundance: NA
j_gene: TRBJ2-7
CDR3aa: CASSVGASGSFTDEQYF
CDR3nt: TGTGCCAGCAGCGTAGGGGCTAGCGGGAGTTTTACGGACGAGCAGTACTTC

v_gene: TRBV5-1
d_gene: NA
len: 17
abundance: NA
j_gene: TRBJ2-5
CDR3aa: CASSLGVGGDVGETQYF
CDR3nt: TGCGCCAGCAGCTTGGGAGTTGGCGGGGATGTCGGGGAGACCCAGTACTTC

v_gene: TRBV27
d_gene: NA
len: 14
abundance: NA
j_gene: TRBJ2-3
CDR3aa: CASSFLGRADTQYF
CDR3nt: TGTGCCAGCAGTTTTTTAGGGCGGGCAGATACGCAGTATTTT

v_gene: TRBV28
d_gene: NA
len: 14
abundance: NA
j_gene: TRBJ2-2
CDR3aa: CASRTGANTGELFF
CDR3nt: TGTGCCAGCAGGACTGGAGCGAACACCGGGGAGCTGTTTTTT

v_gene: TRBV28
d_gene: NA
len: 15
abundance: NA
j_gene: TRBJ1-4
CDR3aa: CASSLSQGANEKLFF
CDR3nt: TGTGCCAGCAGTTTATCTCAGGGCGCTAATGAAAAACTGTTTTTT

v_gene: TRBV6-5
d_gene: NA
len: 13
abundance: NA
j_gene: TRBJ1-3
CDR3aa: CASKESSGNTIYF
CDR3nt: TGTGCCAGCAAGGAGAGCTCTGGAAACACCATATATTTT

v_gene: TRBV19
d_gene: TRBD1
len: 16
abundance: NA
j_gene: TRBJ1-2
CDR3aa: CASSGERTGYSYGYTF
CDR3nt: TGTGCCAGTAGTGGGGAAAGGACAGGATATTCGTATGGCTACACCTTC

v_gene: TRBV7-3
d_gene: TRBD2
len: 19
abundance: NA
j_gene: TRBJ2-1
CDR3aa: CASSLIGRTSGSSYNEQFF
CDR3nt: TGTGCCAGCAGCTTAATAGGGAGGACTAGCGGGAGCTCCTACAATGAGCAGTTCTTC

v_gene: TRBV19
d_gene: NA
len: 16
abundance: NA
j_gene: TRBJ1-6
CDR3aa: CASSRDGGGYNSPLHF
CDR3nt: TGTGCCAGTAGTAGGGACGGCGGAGGGTATAATTCACCCCTCCACTTT

v_gene: TRBV19
d_gene: NA
len: 14
abundance: NA
j_gene: TRBJ2-7
CDR3aa: CASSISGNNYEQYF
CDR3nt: TGTGCCAGTAGTATTTCGGGAAATAACTACGAGCAGTACTTC

v_gene: TRBV5-3
d_gene: NA
len: 14
abundance: NA
j_gene: TRBJ2-3
CDR3aa: CARSLDGRVDTQYF
CDR3nt: TGTGCCAGAAGCTTAGACGGGAGAGTGGATACGCAGTATTTT

v_gene: TRBV4-1
d_gene: TRBD1
len: 14
abundance: NA
j_gene: TRBJ2-7
CDR3aa: CATKVGQGGDEQYF
CDR3nt: TGCGCCACGAAAGTAGGACAGGGGGGTGATGAGCAGTACTTC